Here is one T cell receptor beta chain with its context. Here immunoSEQ multiplex PCR was the method, and the copy in TCRdb shows in-frame clones only, minus some. Here the sample spans about 180,000 clones, 70% to 90% being singletons. The data belong to a study of blood T cell repertoires in COVID-19. Germline V gene lookup returns CDR1 MDHEN and CDR2 SYDVKM. Trimming removed 2 bases from V and 15 bases from J, with 17 bases in between. The CDR3 extends over 13 amino acids. This sequence joins TRBV28 and TRBJ2-1; tentatively, D is TRBD1 (6 bases). The TCR originated in a man aged 18 to 30 who had recovered from COVID-19. The sample taken for sequencing was peripheral blood. The CDR3 here is CASSLSPGQFWFF. CDR3 in DNA: TGTGCCAGCAGTTTAAGCCCAGGACAGTTTTGGTTCTTC.